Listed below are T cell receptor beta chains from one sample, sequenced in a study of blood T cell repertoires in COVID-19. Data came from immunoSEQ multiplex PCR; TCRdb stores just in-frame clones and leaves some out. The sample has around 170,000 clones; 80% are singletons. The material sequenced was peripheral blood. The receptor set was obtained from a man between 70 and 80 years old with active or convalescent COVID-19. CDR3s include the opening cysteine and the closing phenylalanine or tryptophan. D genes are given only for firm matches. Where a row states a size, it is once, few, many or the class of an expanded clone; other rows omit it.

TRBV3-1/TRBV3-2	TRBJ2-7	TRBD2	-	TGTGCCAGCAGCCAAGATCTAGCGGGGGTCAACGAGCAGTACTTC	CASSQDLAGVNEQYF
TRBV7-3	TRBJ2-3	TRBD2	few	TGTGCCAGCAGCTTAAAGGCGGGAGTCACAGATACGCAGTATTTT	CASSLKAGVTDTQYF
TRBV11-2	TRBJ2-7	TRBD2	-	TGTGCCAGCAGCTTGAGCGGGAGTAGGTACGAGCAGTACTTC	CASSLSGSRYEQYF
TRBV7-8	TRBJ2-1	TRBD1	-	TGTGCCAGCAGTCTTCTTCCCACCGGGACAGGGTTCGGTGAGCAGTTCTTC	CASSLLPTGTGFGEQFF
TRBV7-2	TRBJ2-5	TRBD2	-	TGTGCCAGCAGCTTATTAGCGGGGGGGCTTGAGACCCAGTACTTC	CASSLLAGGLETQYF
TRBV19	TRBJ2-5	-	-	TGTGCCAGTACAAAGGGTGGGCAGGGTGGCGAGACCCAGTACTTC	CASTKGGQGGETQYF
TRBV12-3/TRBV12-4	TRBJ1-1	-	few	TGTGCCAGCAGTTTACGGGGTACTGAAGCTTTCTTT	CASSLRGTEAFF
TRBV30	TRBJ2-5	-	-	TGTGCCTGGAGCACACACTGGGGGGGCGTTTCTTTAGAGACCCAGTACTTC	CAWSTHWGGVSLETQYF
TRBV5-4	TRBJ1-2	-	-	TGTGCCAGCAGCGGCGGTAACTATGGCTACACCTTC	CASSGGNYGYTF
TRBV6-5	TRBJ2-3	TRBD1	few	TGTGCCAGCAGGGGACAGGGGGAAGGTACGCAGTATTTT	CASRGQGEGTQYF
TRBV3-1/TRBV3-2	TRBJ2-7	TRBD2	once	TGTGCCAGCAGCCAACTCGCGGGGGGCCCCTACGAGCAGTACTTC	CASSQLAGGPYEQYF
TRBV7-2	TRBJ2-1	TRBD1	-	TGTGCCAGCAGCTCATTTTCGACAGGGAACACGGCTGAGCAGTTCTTC	CASSSFSTGNTAEQFF
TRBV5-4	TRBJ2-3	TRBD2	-	TGTGCCAGCAGGCCACTAGCGGGGGGCACAGATACGCAGTATTTT	CASRPLAGGTDTQYF